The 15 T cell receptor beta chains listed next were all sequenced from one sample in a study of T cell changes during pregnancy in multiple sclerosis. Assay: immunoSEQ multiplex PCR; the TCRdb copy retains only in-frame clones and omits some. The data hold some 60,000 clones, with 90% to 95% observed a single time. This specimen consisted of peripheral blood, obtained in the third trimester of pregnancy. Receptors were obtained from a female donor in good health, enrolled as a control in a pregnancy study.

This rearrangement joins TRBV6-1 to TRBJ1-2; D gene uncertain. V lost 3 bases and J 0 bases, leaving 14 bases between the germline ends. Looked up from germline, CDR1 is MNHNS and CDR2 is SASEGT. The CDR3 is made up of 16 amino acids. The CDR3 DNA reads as TGTGCCAGCAGTGACGGGGAGAGGATAGCTAACTATGGCTACACCTTC. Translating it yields CASSDGERIANYGYTF.

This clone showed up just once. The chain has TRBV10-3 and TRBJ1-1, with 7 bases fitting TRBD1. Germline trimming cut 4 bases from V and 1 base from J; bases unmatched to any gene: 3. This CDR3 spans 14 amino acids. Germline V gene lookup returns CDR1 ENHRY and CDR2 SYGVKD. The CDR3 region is CAISAQGWNTEAFF. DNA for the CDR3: TGTGCCATCAGTGCACAGGGGTGGAACACTGAAGCTTTCTTT.

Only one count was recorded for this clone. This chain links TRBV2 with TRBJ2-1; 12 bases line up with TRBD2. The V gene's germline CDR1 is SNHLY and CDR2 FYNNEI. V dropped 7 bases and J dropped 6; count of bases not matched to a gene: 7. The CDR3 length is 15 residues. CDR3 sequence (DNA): TGTGCCAGCATCACCGGGACTAGCGGGTTCAATGAGCAGTTCTTC. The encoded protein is CASITGTSGFNEQFF.

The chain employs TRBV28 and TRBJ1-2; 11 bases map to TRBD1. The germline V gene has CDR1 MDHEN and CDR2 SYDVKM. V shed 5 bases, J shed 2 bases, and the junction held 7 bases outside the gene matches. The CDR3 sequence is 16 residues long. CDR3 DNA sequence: TGTGCCAGCAGTCCGTGGGGACAGGGGGGCAACTATGGCTACACCTTC. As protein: CASSPWGQGGNYGYTF.

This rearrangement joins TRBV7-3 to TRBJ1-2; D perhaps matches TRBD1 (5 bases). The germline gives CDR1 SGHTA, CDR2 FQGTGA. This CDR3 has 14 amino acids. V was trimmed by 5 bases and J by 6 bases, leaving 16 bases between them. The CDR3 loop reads CASSPSGRGNGYTF. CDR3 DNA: TGTGCCAGCAGCCCCTCGGGGCGGGGGAATGGCTACACCTTC.

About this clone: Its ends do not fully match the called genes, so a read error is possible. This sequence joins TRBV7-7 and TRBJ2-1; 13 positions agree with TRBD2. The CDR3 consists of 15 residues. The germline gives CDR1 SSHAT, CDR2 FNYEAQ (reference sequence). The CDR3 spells CASSPGTSGEGEQFF. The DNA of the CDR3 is TGTGCTAGCAGCCCCGGGACTAGCGGGGAAGGAGAGCAGTTCTTC.

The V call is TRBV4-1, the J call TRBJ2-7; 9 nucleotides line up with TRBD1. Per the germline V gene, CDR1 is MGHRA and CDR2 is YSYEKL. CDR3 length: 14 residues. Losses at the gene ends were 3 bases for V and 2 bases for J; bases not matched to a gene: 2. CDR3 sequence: CASSHRDRAYEQYF. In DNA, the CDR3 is TGCGCCAGCAGCCATCGGGACAGGGCCTACGAGCAGTACTTC.

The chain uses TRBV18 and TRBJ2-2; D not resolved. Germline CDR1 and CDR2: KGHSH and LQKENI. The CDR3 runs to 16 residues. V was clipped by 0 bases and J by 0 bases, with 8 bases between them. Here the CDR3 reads CASSPPERSNTGELFF. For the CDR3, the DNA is TGTGCCAGCTCACCACCCGAGAGGTCGAACACCGGGGAGCTGTTTTTT.

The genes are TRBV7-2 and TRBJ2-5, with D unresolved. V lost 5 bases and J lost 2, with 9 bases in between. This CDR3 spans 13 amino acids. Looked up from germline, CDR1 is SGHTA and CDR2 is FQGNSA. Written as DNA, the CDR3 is TGTGCCAGCAGCCCGGTGTGGCAAGAGACCCAGTACTTC. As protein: CASSPVWQETQYF.

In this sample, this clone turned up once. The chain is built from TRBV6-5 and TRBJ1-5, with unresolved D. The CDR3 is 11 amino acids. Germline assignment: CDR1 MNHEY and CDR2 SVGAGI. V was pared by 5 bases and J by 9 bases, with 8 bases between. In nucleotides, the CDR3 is TGTGCCAGCAGTGAAGCCCCGCCCCAGCATTTT. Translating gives CASSEAPPQHF.

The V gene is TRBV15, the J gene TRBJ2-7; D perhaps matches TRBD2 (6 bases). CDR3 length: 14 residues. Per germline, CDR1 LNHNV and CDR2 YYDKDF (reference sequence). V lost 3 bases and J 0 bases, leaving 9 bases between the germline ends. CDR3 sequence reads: CATSSASASYEQYF. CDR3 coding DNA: TGTGCCACCAGCAGTGCTAGCGCCTCCTACGAGCAGTACTTC. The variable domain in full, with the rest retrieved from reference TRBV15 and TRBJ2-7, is DAMVIQNPRYQVTQFGKPVTLSCSQTLNHNVMYWYQQKSSQAPKLLFHYYDKDFNNEADTPDNFQSRRPNTSFCFLDIRSPGLGDTAMYLCATSSASASYEQYFGPGTRLTVT.

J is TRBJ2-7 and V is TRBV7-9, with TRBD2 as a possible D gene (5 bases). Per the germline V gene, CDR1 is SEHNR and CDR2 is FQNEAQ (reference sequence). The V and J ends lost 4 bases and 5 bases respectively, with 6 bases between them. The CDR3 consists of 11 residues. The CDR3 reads CASSWENEQYF. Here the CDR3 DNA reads TGTGCCAGCAGCTGGGAGAACGAGCAGTACTTC.

CDR3 loop: CASSYAQGGEKLFF. The CDR3 nucleotides read TGTGCCAGCAGTTACGCCCAGGGTGGGGAAAAACTGTTTTTT. V usage is TRBV6-5 and J usage is TRBJ1-4; the D gene is possibly TRBD1 (5 bases). V shed 2 bases and J shed 8 bases, with 12 bases lying between them. Germline values: CDR1 MNHEY, CDR2 SVGAGI. CDR3 length equals 14 residues.

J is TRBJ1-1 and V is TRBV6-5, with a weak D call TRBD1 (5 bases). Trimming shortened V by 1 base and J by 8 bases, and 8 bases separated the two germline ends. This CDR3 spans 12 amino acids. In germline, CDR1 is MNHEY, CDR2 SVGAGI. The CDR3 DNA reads TGTGCCAGCAGTTACTACGGGGGAGAAGCTTTCTTT. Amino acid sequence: CASSYYGGEAFF.

CDR3 sequence: CASSVSGSRYEQYF. The CDR3 DNA is TGTGCCAGCAGTGTTAGCGGGAGTAGGTACGAGCAGTACTTC. The chain carries TRBV27 and TRBJ2-7, with 9 bases matching TRBD2. The CDR3 has 14 amino acids. The V and J ends lost 5 bases and 4 bases, in that order; junction bases with no gene match: 6. Germline CDR1 MNHEY, CDR2 SMNVEV (reference sequence).